The 9 T cell receptor beta chains reported below all come from one sample, sequenced in a study of cytomegalovirus exposure and HLA in healthy donors. A multiplex PCR was run with 60 Vbeta primers and 13 Jbeta primers. Generated by immunoSEQ multiplex PCR, the TCRdb table keeps only in-frame clones and is missing some. The sample holds about 90,000 clones. Sequencing was performed on PBMCs. Receptors originate from a young woman in good health and CMV-seronegative.

The rearrangement uses TRBV9 and TRBJ2-1, with 12 bases matching TRBD2. CDR3 size: 15 residues. Germline V gives CDR1 SGDLS, CDR2 YYNGEE. The V gene end was trimmed by 2 bases and the J gene end by 4 bases; junction bases not matched to a gene: 1. The DNA of the CDR3 is TGTGCCAGCAGCGTCACTAGCGGGAGGTACAATGAGCAGTTCTTC. It yields the protein CASSVTSGRYNEQFF.

As concerns this clone: The same CDR3 also results from other DNA sequences found in this sample. The V and J genes are TRBV9 and TRBJ1-1; the D gene is possibly TRBD1 (5 bases). This CDR3 has 13 amino acids. V was pared by 2 bases and J by 2 bases, with 7 bases between. Germline V CDR1 and CDR2: SGDLS, YYNGEE. The CDR3 spells CASSVDSNTEAFF. In nucleotides, the CDR3 is TGTGCCAGCAGCGTCGACAGTAACACTGAAGCTTTCTTT.

The J gene is TRBJ2-1, the V gene TRBV7-8; D might be TRBD2 (7 bases). CDR1 and CDR2 (germline): SGHVS, FQNEAQ. V was cut by 1 base and J by 4 bases, with 11 bases left in between. The CDR3 totals 15 residues. The CDR3 sequence is CASSLDGGPYNEQFF. The DNA of the CDR3 is TGTGCCAGCAGCTTAGACGGGGGGCCGTACAATGAGCAGTTCTTC.

The V and J genes are TRBV9 and TRBJ2-6; 8 bases align to TRBD1. This CDR3 region has 20 residues. V was clipped by 0 bases and J by 0 bases; unmatched bases: 11. Germline lookup yields CDR1 SGDLS and CDR2 YYNGEE. The CDR3 protein is CASSVGGTGPDFSGANVLTF. The CDR3, as DNA: TGTGCCAGCAGCGTAGGAGGGACAGGACCCGACTTCTCTGGGGCCAACGTCCTGACTTTC.

V and J are TRBV10-1 and TRBJ1-1; 8 bases map to TRBD1. CDR1 is WNHNN, CDR2 SYGVQD, per germline (reference sequence). Trimming cost V 3 bases and J 3 bases; bases outside gene matches: 3. The CDR3 consists of 14 residues. The CDR3 bases are TGCGCCAGCAGTGATCGGACAGGGTACACTGAAGCTTTCTTT. This encodes CASSDRTGYTEAFF.

CDR3 residues: CASVGRGIGSGYTF. The CDR3 DNA sequence: TGTGCCAGCGTGGGCCGAGGGATTGGGAGTGGCTACACCTTC. The V gene is TRBV6-5, the J gene TRBJ1-2; D unresolved. This CDR3 has 14 amino acids. Trimming pared 8 bases from V and 7 bases from J, leaving 20 bases between. Germline assignment: CDR1 MNHEY and CDR2 SVGAGI.

V gene TRBV6-4 combines with J gene TRBJ2-3; TRBD1 matches at 8 bases. The V and J ends lost 9 bases and 3 bases, in that order; junction bases with no gene match: 14. Germline loops: CDR1 MRHNA, CDR2 SNTAGT. The CDR3 sequence is 16 residues long. Here the CDR3 reads CASSTGTGGGTDTQYF. The CDR3 DNA reads as TGTGCCAGTTCTACCGGGACAGGAGGGGGAACAGATACGCAGTATTTT.

The chain is built from TRBV2 and TRBJ1-2, with D maybe TRBD1 (6 bases). CDR1 SNHLY and CDR2 FYNNEI come from the germline V gene. The CDR3 contains 15 residues. With 4 bases removed from V and 8 bases from J, the gap between germline ends came to 20 bases. The CDR3 sequence is CASSVILGAAGGYTF. The CDR3 region has the DNA TGTGCCAGCAGTGTGATTCTGGGGGCTGCTGGAGGCTACACCTTC.

The chain couples TRBV15 to TRBJ1-1, with D perhaps matching TRBD1 (6 bases). Germline V gene sequence: CDR1 LNHNV, CDR2 YYDKDF (reference sequence). CDR3 length equals 15 residues. Deletions cut 3 bases from V and 5 bases from J, with 16 bases between. The CDR3 nucleotides read TGTGCCACCAGCAGTCCATGGACAGTTCGAACTGAAGCTTTCTTT. Encoded protein: CATSSPWTVRTEAFF.